A single sample is the source of the 28 T cell receptor beta chains below, sequenced in a study of regulatory T cells in long-lasting Graves disease. Library construction for TCR beta used iRepertoire HTBI primers and Arm-PCR of CDR3 regions. One entry per CDR3 protein, called by TCRdb with MiXCR from the multiplex PCR reads. Here the sample spans hundreds of thousands of distinct CDR3 sequences, more than 15% being singletons. Time point given: newly diagnosed GD, antithyroid drugs for less than 3 months. Extracted PBMC RNA gave rise to the TCR library. The sample in question was peripheral blood mononuclear cells (PBMCs), obtained at new diagnosis, from a patient treated with antithyroid drugs. These receptors were obtained from a female donor with Graves disease.

This chain joins TRBV19 and TRBJ1-5; D uncertain. Trimming left V 1 base short and J 0 bases short, with 10 bases between. The CDR3 has 16 residues. The V gene's germline CDR1 is LNHDA and CDR2 SQIVND (reference sequence). CDR3 in DNA: TGTGCCAGTAGTATAGGAAACGGCAATAGCAATCAGCCCCAGCATTTT. Translating gives CASSIGNGNSNQPQHF.

This clonotype was recorded many times. The V and J genes are TRBV27 and TRBJ2-1; 9 bases agree with TRBD2. Per germline, CDR1 MNHEY and CDR2 SMNVEV (reference sequence). The CDR3 is made up of 14 amino acids. V lost 6 bases to trimming and J lost 4 bases; unmatched junction nucleotides: 4. This chain's CDR3 is CASRRLAGYNEQFF. CDR3 bases: TGTGCCAGCAGGAGGCTAGCGGGATACAATGAGCAGTTCTTC.

V gene TRBV29-1 combines with J gene TRBJ1-5; possible D gene TRBD1, 5 bases. Germline V gene lookup returns CDR1 SQVTM and CDR2 ANQGSEA. This CDR3 region has 13 residues. Between the trimmed V and J ends, which lost 7 bases and 7 bases, there was a span of 17 bases. The CDR3 region is CSAAEGRDQPQHF. CDR3 DNA: TGCAGCGCGGCCGAGGGGCGGGACCAGCCCCAGCATTTT.

This clonotype showed up many times. The chain employs TRBV15 and TRBJ1-1; D is perhaps TRBD1 (6 bases). The V gene lost 1 base and the J gene lost 4 bases, with 10 bases spanning the gap. This CDR3 is 14 amino acids long. CDR1 is LNHNV, CDR2 YYDKDF, per germline (reference sequence). As DNA, the CDR3 is TGTGCCACCAGCAGAGTGGGGGGCCTCACTGAAGCTTTCTTT. This translates into CATSRVGGLTEAFF.

This clonotype showed up just a few times. The chain joins TRBV5-6 to TRBJ1-2; tentatively, D is TRBD1 (5 bases). The germline gives CDR1 SGHDT, CDR2 YYEEEE. The CDR3 is 17 residues long. V gave up 3 bases and J gave up 5 bases, with 23 bases separating them. CDR3 nucleotides: TGTGCCAGCAGCTCCTCGCTTACAGAACAAAAGGGGTATGGCTACACCTTC. Protein product: CASSSSLTEQKGYGYTF.

V usage is TRBV6-2 or TRBV6-3 and J usage is TRBJ1-4, with D hard to call. The V gene's germline CDR1 is MNHEY and CDR2 SVGEGT. Deletions cut 5 bases from V and 4 bases from J, with 11 bases between. The CDR3 is made up of 14 amino acids. The CDR3 DNA is TGTGCCAGCAGTGCGGCATACGATAATGAAAAACTGTTTTTT. This gives the protein CASSAAYDNEKLFF.

Many counts were recorded for this clonotype. This chain links TRBV19 with TRBJ1-1; a possible D gene is TRBD1 (6 bases). V lost 6 bases and J 0 bases, leaving 11 bases between the germline ends. Germline V gene data show CDR1 as LNHDA and CDR2 as SQIVND (reference sequence). The CDR3 runs to 14 residues. CDR3 loop: CASRGGWVNTEAFF. DNA of the CDR3: TGTGCCAGTAGAGGGGGGTGGGTGAACACTGAAGCTTTCTTT.

This clonotype came up a few times. The gene calls are TRBV19 and TRBJ2-2, with D hard to call. The germline gives CDR1 LNHDA, CDR2 SQIVND (reference sequence). This CDR3 comprises 12 residues. V was shortened by 9 bases and J by 3 bases, with 8 bases between the two germline ends. CDR3: CASQKDTGELFF. In nucleotides, the CDR3 is TGTGCCAGCCAGAAGGACACCGGGGAGCTGTTTTTT. The whole variable domain, remainder taken from reference TRBV19 and TRBJ2-2, is DGGITQSPKYLFRKEGQNVTLSCEQNLNHDAMYWYRQDPGQGLRLIYYSQIVNDFQKGDIAEGYSVSREKKESFPLTVTSAQKNPTAFYLCASQKDTGELFFGEGSRLTVL.

This clonotype was picked up many times. J is TRBJ1-1 and V is TRBV14, with TRBD1 as a possible D gene (5 bases). The length of the CDR3 is 13 residues. CDR1 and CDR2 from the germline V gene are SGHDN and FVKESK. V was clipped by 0 bases and J by 10 bases, with 12 bases between them. CDR3: CASSQDLEGRAFF. Here the CDR3 DNA reads TGTGCCAGCAGCCAAGATCTGGAGGGGCGAGCTTTCTTT.

In its sample, this clonotype was seen many times. The J gene is TRBJ2-3, the V gene TRBV24-1, with no clear D. Germline assignment: CDR1 KGHDR and CDR2 SFDVKD. This CDR3 has 15 residues. Trimming took 1 base from V and 0 from J, leaving 7 bases between them. The CDR3 DNA follows: TGTGCCACCAGTGATTTAGGTCCCAGCACAGATACGCAGTATTTT. Residues: CATSDLGPSTDTQYF.

This chain joins TRBV20-1 and TRBJ2-1, with 11 bases fitting TRBD2. The CDR3 consists of 18 residues. J gave up 10 bases and V 0 bases, and 17 bases lay outside the gene matches. CDR1 is DFQATT and CDR2 is SNEGSKA in the germline V gene (reference sequence). In nucleotides, the CDR3 is TGCAGTGCTAGAGATTCCCACCGGACTAGCGGGCTGGTAGGAGAGCAGTTCTTC. It codes for CSARDSHRTSGLVGEQFF.

In its sample, this clonotype was seen many times. The CDR3 nucleotides are TGTGCCAGCAGGCCACACAGGACCTCTAACTATGGCTACACCTTC. Its translation: CASRPHRTSNYGYTF. This sequence joins TRBV2 and TRBJ1-2; D possibly corresponds to TRBD1 (5 bases). Trimming stripped 6 bases from V and 0 bases from J, with 14 bases between. Germline CDR1 and CDR2: SNHLY and FYNNEI. The CDR3 contains 15 residues.

In its sample, this clonotype was seen many times. The gene calls are TRBV30 and TRBJ1-1, with 8 bases fitting TRBD1. The V gene end was trimmed by 0 bases and the J gene end by 10 bases; junction bases not matched to a gene: 7. CDR1 and CDR2 (germline): GTSNPN, SVGIG (reference sequence). The CDR3 extends over 13 amino acids. The CDR3 spells CAWSVQGVLGAFF. CDR3 DNA sequence: TGTGCCTGGAGTGTACAGGGGGTTCTTGGAGCTTTCTTT. Looking up the rest from reference TRBV30 and TRBJ1-1 gives the full variable domain: SQTIHQWPATLVQPVGSPLSLECTVEGTSNPNLYWYRQAAGRGLQLLFYSVGIGQISSEVPQNLSASRPQDRQFILSSKKLLLSDSGFYLCAWSVQGVLGAFFGQGTRLTVV.

This clonotype was counted only a few times. The chain has TRBV5-1 and TRBJ2-1; 10 bases align to TRBD2. Germline CDR1 and CDR2: SGHRS and YFSETQ. The CDR3 covers 17 residues. With 2 bases clipped from V and 8 bases from J, the junction kept 13 bases outside the gene matches. Here the CDR3 reads CASSFRLAGDGIHEQFF. The CDR3 DNA reads TGCGCCAGCAGCTTTAGGCTAGCGGGAGATGGGATTCATGAGCAGTTCTTC.

This clonotype was recorded many times. V is TRBV18 and J is TRBJ2-7; TRBD1 matches 10 bases. Germline V gives CDR1 KGHSH, CDR2 LQKENI. The length of the CDR3 is 18 residues. Unmatched junction bases numbered 19, after V lost 5 bases and J lost 6 bases. CDR3 loop: CASSYLATGQGIQGEQYF. The DNA for the CDR3 is TGTGCCAGCTCATATCTCGCTACGGGACAGGGGATTCAAGGCGAGCAGTACTTC.

A few counts support this clonotype. The V and J genes are TRBV6-2 or TRBV6-3 and TRBJ1-1, with a weak D call TRBD1 (5 bases). Germline CDR1 MNHEY, CDR2 SVGEGT. V was pared by 1 base and J by 1 base, with 7 bases between. The CDR3 covers 14 residues. CDR3 DNA sequence: TGTGCCAGCAGTTACTGGGGGGAGAACACTGAAGCTTTCTTT. Translation gives CASSYWGENTEAFF.

About this clonotype: With a much larger clone just one base away, this may be a read error. The chain combines TRBV2 with TRBJ1-2; 9 bases line up with TRBD1. CDR3 length: 13 residues. V lost 6 bases to trimming and J lost 6 bases; unmatched junction nucleotides: 5. CDR1 SNHLY and CDR2 FYNNEI come from the germline V gene. CDR3 loop: CASSRWTGDGYTF. The CDR3 DNA is TGTGCCAGCAGCCGTTGGACAGGGGATGGCTACACCTTC.

This clonotype was counted between two and nine times. This chain joins TRBV28 and TRBJ1-1; D not certain. This CDR3 region has 13 residues. Germline assignment: CDR1 MDHEN and CDR2 SYDVKM. Trimming took off 7 bases at V and 5 bases at J, with 14 bases between the two ends. CDR3 loop: CASIPRASTEAFF. For the CDR3, the DNA is TGTGCCAGCATCCCCCGGGCATCTACTGAAGCTTTCTTT.

This clonotype was recorded at least ten times. V gene TRBV20-1 combines with J gene TRBJ1-6; no firm D call. From germline, CDR1 is DFQATT and CDR2 SNEGSKA (reference sequence). Trimming pared 6 bases from V and 3 bases from J, leaving 12 bases between. This CDR3 has 14 residues. CDR3 loop: CSAPSVGYNSPLHF. The CDR3 DNA reads TGCAGTGCCCCTAGCGTGGGCTATAATTCACCCCTCCACTTT.

This chain joins TRBV7-2 and TRBJ1-1; the D is unclear. V lost 5 bases and J lost 3, with 10 bases in between. The CDR3 extends over 13 amino acids. CDR1 and CDR2 from the germline V gene are SGHTA and FQGNSA. The CDR3 sequence: CASSPQSDTEAFF. The DNA for the CDR3 is TGTGCCAGCAGCCCACAATCGGACACTGAAGCTTTCTTT.

The chain links TRBV6-1 to TRBJ1-5, with D maybe TRBD1 (6 bases). This CDR3 region has 17 residues. Germline CDR1 MNHNS, CDR2 SASEGT. V was cut by 8 bases and J by 2 bases, with 22 bases left in between. As DNA, the CDR3 is TGTGCCAGCTCAGGGGCACGGGGGCGCATGGGCAATCAGCCCCAGCATTTT. It codes for CASSGARGRMGNQPQHF.

This clonotype was seen repeatedly, ten times or more. The chain combines TRBV30 with TRBJ1-1; perhaps TRBD1 as D (6 bases). Germline CDR1 reads GTSNPN; CDR2 reads SVGIG (reference sequence). CDR3 length: 13 amino acids. Trimming pared 7 bases from V and 8 bases from J, leaving 20 bases between. The DNA for the CDR3 is TGTGCCTTCACCAGAACAGGGAGGTCGGAAGCTTTCTTT. Protein product: CAFTRTGRSEAFF.

The chain joins TRBV10-1 to TRBJ2-1, with 8 bases identical to TRBD2. This CDR3 spans 18 amino acids. The V and J ends lost 6 bases and 6 bases, in that order; junction bases with no gene match: 19. Germline CDR1 is WNHNN and CDR2 is SYGVQD (reference sequence). The CDR3 is CASSNTGLGSVGSNEQFF. CDR3 DNA sequence: TGCGCCAGCAGCAATACGGGACTAGGGTCGGTTGGGTCCAATGAGCAGTTCTTC.

This clonotype was seen ten or more times. V is TRBV7-9 and J is TRBJ2-3; TRBD2 is a possible D gene (5 bases). This CDR3 contains 14 residues. Germline V gives CDR1 SEHNR, CDR2 FQNEAQ (reference sequence). V was pared by 3 bases and J by 1 base, with 8 bases between. CDR3 region: CASSFWTGTDTQYF. The CDR3 nucleotides are TGTGCCAGCAGCTTTTGGACTGGCACAGATACGCAGTATTTT.

This clonotype was counted many times. One end of the junction is discordant with germline, which a read error may explain. V and J are TRBV2 and TRBJ2-7; 7 bases fit TRBD1. The CDR3 has 14 amino acids. Germline loops: CDR1 SNHLY, CDR2 FYNNEI. Written as DNA, the CDR3 is TGTGCCAGCAGTCCCCAGGGGGTCTCCAACGAGCAGTACTTC. It encodes CASSPQGVSNEQYF.

This clonotype was counted only a few times. The chain recombines TRBV28 with TRBJ1-4; possibly TRBD1 for D (5 bases). V was cut by 7 bases and J by 0 bases, with 12 bases left in between. Germline V gene lookup returns CDR1 MDHEN and CDR2 SYDVKM. This CDR3 contains 15 residues. CDR3 in DNA: TGTGCCAGCAACCGGGACCCCGCAACTAATGAAAAACTGTTTTTT. It translates to CASNRDPATNEKLFF.

This clonotype came up many times. V usage is TRBV28 and J usage is TRBJ2-2, with 9 bases fitting TRBD1. This CDR3 region has 15 residues. The V and J ends lost 3 bases and 7 bases, in that order; junction bases with no gene match: 6. Germline CDR1 is MDHEN and CDR2 is SYDVKM. Here the CDR3 reads CASSFPGQGYGELFF. The DNA for the CDR3 is TGTGCCAGCAGTTTTCCGGGACAGGGATACGGGGAGCTGTTTTTT.

A remark on this clonotype: It may be a read error: a sequence one base away is much more abundant. The V call is TRBV3-1, the J call TRBJ2-3; D is unclear. The CDR3 has 15 residues. Germline V CDR1 and CDR2: LGHDT, YNNKEL (reference sequence). Between the trimmed V and J ends, which lost 3 bases and 1 base, there was a span of 11 bases. CDR3 sequence: CASSHDERGTDTQYF. CDR3 nucleotides: TGTGCCAGCAGCCACGATGAAAGGGGCACAGATACGCAGTATTTT.